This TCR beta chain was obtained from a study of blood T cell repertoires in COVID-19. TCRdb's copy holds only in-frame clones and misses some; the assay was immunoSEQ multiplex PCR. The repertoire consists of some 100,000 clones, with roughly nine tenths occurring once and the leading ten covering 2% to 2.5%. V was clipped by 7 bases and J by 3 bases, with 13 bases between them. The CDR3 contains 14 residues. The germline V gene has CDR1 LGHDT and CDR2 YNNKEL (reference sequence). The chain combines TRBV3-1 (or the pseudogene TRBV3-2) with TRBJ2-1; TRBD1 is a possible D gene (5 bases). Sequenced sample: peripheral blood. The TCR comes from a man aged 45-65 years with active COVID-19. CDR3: CASTRERGYNEQFF. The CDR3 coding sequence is TGTGCCAGCACTAGAGAAAGGGGCTACAATGAGCAGTTCTTC.